This TCR beta chain was identified in a study of T cell responses to AZD1222 COVID-19 vaccine. Study-wide findings and caveats: Vaccine-associated CD4 TCRs ranged over spike, dominating at 160-218 and 743-854. The repertoires were collected only after the peak T cell response.

Trimming removed 1 base from V and 5 bases from J, with 9 bases in between. CDR1 and CDR2 from the germline V gene are SGHTA and FQGNSA. This CDR3 spans 13 amino acids. As for this clone: Its antigen is not known.

Libraries were prepared by immunoSEQ multiplex PCR; TCRdb keeps only in-frame clonotypes and omits some of them. The sample has fewer than 200,000 clones, 92% seen once. This TCR derives from an adult in good health. The sample here was peripheral blood, taken on day 0 of MenACWY control vaccination. This chain joins TRBV7-2 and TRBJ2-7; no firm D call. CDR3 sequence: CASSLDRQDEQYF. The CDR3 DNA reads TGTGCCAGCAGCTTAGACCGCCAGGACGAGCAGTACTTC.